This entry features one T cell receptor (beta chain) sequence. Profiled with immunoSEQ multiplex PCR; TCRdb holds only in-frame clones, not every one. This repertoire shows just over 80,000 clones, 70% to 90% found once; its top ten account for less than 7.5%. The data originate from a study of T cell responses to AZD1222 COVID-19 vaccine. The germline CDR1 and CDR2 sequences are MNHEY and SVGEGT. The CDR3 extends over 16 amino acids. Trimming removed 4 bases at V and 1 base at J, with 16 bases between. The receptor's source is an adult in good health. The sample consisted of peripheral blood, taken on day 0 of AZD1222 vaccination. This sequence joins TRBV6-2 or TRBV6-3 and TRBJ1-1, with D possibly TRBD1 on 6 matching bases. DNA of the CDR3: TGTGCCAGCAGTTCCCGTCGGGGGGCTACGAACACTGAAGCTTTCTTT. Its protein is CASSSRRGATNTEAFF.